This TCR beta chain appears in the sequencing data of a study of human T cells and chemical hapten exposure (dated by TCRdb to the early 2020s). Turning to the overall study: For sensitization, 2% DPC in acetone was applied to a roughly 2 cm by roughly 2 cm area of upper inner arm skin. About 29 alopecia patients gave blood for TCR sequencing at one to four time points (pre-sensitization, 2, 6 and 24 weeks). Blood samples were taken from patients before sensitization (week 0) and then at 2, 6 and about 24 weeks after DPC sensitization. Throughout the study period of 20 to 25 weeks, patients also received therapeutic DPC doses to the scalp every week. Peripheral blood TCR repertoire changes were tracked in vivo in alopecia patients during primary and secondary sensitization to the hapten diphenylcyclopropenone (DPC). Patch testing on the upper back used Finn chambers containing 0.01% DPC, with scoring done after 6 days according to International Contact Dermatitis Research Group standards. Libraries were pooled for sequencing, and per-sample TCR yields varied mainly because of small differences in library volumes within the pool. Alopecia areata with under or over 50% scalp involvement, alopecia totalis and alopecia universalis were represented in the patient cohort, which was mostly female.

The library was generated by RACE. Sequencer: NextSeq 500. During library preparation, unique molecular identifiers were attached to individual cDNA molecules so that TCRs could be counted quantitatively and reproducibly. Each blood RNA sample was used to sequence both TCR alpha and TCR beta chains. In the paper's pipeline: Samples had a median of roughly 100,000 TCRs, with a range from roughly 20,000 to 700,000. V, J and CDR3 annotation of the TCR reads was carried out using the Decombinator software suite. To make PS versus PT1 abundance plots, every sample was subsampled to the same number of TCRs (28,000). Expanded TCRs were defined as absent before sensitization and observed at least eight times at the 2-week time point. TCRdb reprocessed the public reads (quality trimming at Q25 with fastp, clone calling with MiXCR) and kept in-frame beta chains. Rows with one shared CDR3 protein collapse into an entry with the most common genes and DNA. The V and J calls, along with clone size, are taken from TCRdb and not from the paper's own processing. In this sample the table shows tens of thousands of distinct CDR3 sequences, approximately 9.1% of which occur a single time. 4% to 5.5% of the sample is held by the ten biggest clonotypes.

What the study reported, not specific to this receptor: Expanded TCRs formed significantly more large CDR3 similarity clusters than pre-sensitization or healthy control sets, consistent with antigen-driven responses. Patch test score correlated positively with the number of PT1 expanded TCRs, reaching significance at thresholds 8, 16 and 32 but not at 4. Repeated subsampling changed both the strength of the expansion versus patch-test correlation and the threshold at which the correlation became significant. Alopecia, a presumed autoimmune disease, was present in all patients, so the immune response of the patients might differ from that of healthy individuals. DPC sensitization did not change how many TCRs were above 1 in 1000 frequency, and no evidence was found of alterations in global repertoire structure.

Ten or more counts support this clonotype. This clone's antigen is unknown. No much larger clone is present one base from it, and per-base qualities are unavailable. This specimen's time point label, interpreted: patch test 1, 2 weeks after DPC sensitization. This specimen's treatment or condition label, interpreted: therapeutic diphenylcyclopropenone sensitization with weekly scalp DPC. At each patch-test visit, blood was drawn before the patch test was applied. Patients were eligible if aged 18 to 70, diagnosed with alopecia and judged suitable for DPC therapy, and pregnant patients were excluded. Unfractionated whole blood was collected in Tempus Blood RNA tubes, and total RNA was extracted from that blood. The source of this sequence is a woman aged 45-60 years with alopecia areata. Some clones in this sample may be carry-over from other donors' samples. Sample: whole blood, taken in connection with sensitization to the hapten diphenylcyclopropenone (DPC).

The CDR3 corresponds to CASRAQGGVRETQYF. The DNA sequence follows: TGTGCCAGCAGGGCACAGGGGGGGGTTAGAGAGACCCAGTACTTC. Here the chain combines TRBV12-3 or TRBV12-4 and TRBJ2-5, with TRBD1 as a weak D call on 8 bases. Reading from cysteine to phenylalanine, the CDR3 counts 15 amino acids. Only CDR3 DNA remains: 45 bases, in frame from the first base. V was cut back by 6 bases and J by 4 bases, leaving a gap of 18 bases between them.